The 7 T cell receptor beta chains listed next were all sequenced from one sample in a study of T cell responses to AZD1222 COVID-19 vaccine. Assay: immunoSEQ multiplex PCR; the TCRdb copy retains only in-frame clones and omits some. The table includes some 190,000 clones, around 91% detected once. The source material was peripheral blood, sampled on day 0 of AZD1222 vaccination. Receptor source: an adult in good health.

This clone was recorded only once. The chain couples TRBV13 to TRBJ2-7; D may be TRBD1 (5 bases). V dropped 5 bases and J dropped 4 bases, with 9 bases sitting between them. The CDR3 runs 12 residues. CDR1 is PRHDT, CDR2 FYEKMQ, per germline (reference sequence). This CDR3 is CASSRQTYEQYF. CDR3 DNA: TGTGCCAGCAGCAGACAGACATACGAGCAGTACTTC.

CDR3 nucleotides: TGTGCCAGCAGCTTATGGGACCGAAGCATGAACACTGAAGCTTTCTTT. Its protein product is CASSLWDRSMNTEAFF. The genes are TRBV11-2 and TRBJ1-1; D might be TRBD1 (5 bases). This CDR3 comprises 16 residues. V lost 2 bases to trimming and J lost 0 bases, with 13 bases between them. Germline CDR1 and CDR2: SGHAT and FQNNGV.

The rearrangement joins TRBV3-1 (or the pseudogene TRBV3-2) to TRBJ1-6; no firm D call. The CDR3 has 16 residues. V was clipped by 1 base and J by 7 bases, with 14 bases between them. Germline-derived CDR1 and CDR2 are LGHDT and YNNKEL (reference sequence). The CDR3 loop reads CASSQGFPQTNSPLHF. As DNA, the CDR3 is TGTGCCAGCAGCCAAGGGTTCCCGCAGACGAATTCACCCCTCCACTTT.

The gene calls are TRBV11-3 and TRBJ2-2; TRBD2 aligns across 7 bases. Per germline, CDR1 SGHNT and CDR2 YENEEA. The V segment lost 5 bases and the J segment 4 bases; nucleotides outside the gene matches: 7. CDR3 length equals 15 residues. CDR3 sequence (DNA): TGTGCCAGCAGCCGGGACTACTTAACCACCGGGGAGCTGTTTTTT. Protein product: CASSRDYLTTGELFF.

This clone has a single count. The DNA for the CDR3 is TGTGCCAGCAGCTCCCCCGAAGGGAGGAACACTGAAGCTTTCTTT. Amino acids: CASSSPEGRNTEAFF. This rearrangement joins TRBV7-2 to TRBJ1-1; no clear D gene. This CDR3 region has 15 residues. V was pared by 4 bases and J by 1 base, with 13 bases between. Per germline, CDR1 SGHTA and CDR2 FQGNSA.

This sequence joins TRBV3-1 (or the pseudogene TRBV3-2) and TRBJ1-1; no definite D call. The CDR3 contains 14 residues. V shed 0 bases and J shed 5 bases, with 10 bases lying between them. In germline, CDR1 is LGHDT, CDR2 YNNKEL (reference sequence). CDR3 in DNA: TGTGCCAGCAGCCAAGACACCGGCTGGACTGAAGCTTTCTTT. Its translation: CASSQDTGWTEAFF.

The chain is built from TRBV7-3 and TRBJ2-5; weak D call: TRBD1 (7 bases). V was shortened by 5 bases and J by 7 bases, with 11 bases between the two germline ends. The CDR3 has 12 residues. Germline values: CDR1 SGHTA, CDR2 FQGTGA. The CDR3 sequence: CASSRGRGTQYF. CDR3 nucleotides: TGTGCCAGCAGCAGGGGGCGGGGGACCCAGTACTTC. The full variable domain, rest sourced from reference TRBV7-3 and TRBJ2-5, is GAGVSQTPSNKVTEKGKYVELRCDPISGHTALYWYRQSLGQGPEFLIYFQGTGAADDSGLPNDRFFAVRPEGSVSTLKIQRTERGDSAVYLCASSRGRGTQYFGPGTRLLVL.